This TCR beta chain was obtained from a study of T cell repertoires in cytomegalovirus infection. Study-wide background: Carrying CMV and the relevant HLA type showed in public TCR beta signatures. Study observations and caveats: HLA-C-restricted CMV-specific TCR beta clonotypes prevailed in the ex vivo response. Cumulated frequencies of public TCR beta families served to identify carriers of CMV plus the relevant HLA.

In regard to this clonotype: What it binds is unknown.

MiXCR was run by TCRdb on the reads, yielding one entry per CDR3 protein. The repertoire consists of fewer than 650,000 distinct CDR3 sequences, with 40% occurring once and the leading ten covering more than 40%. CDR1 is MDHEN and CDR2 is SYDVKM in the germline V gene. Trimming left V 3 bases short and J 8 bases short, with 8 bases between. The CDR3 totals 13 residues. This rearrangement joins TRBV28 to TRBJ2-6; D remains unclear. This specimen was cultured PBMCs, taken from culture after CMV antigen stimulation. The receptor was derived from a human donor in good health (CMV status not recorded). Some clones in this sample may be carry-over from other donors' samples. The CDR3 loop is CASSFSGSNVLTF. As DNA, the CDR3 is TGTGCCAGCAGTTTTTCCGGGTCCAACGTCCTGACTTTC.